These 14 T cell receptor beta chains share one sample of origin, sequenced in a study of shared clonotypes between healthy human individuals. CD45RO-negative, CCR7-positively selected cells formed the naive CD8 fraction, excluding terminally differentiated effector memory CD45RA+ cells. Profiled with immunoSEQ multiplex PCR; TCRdb holds only in-frame clones, not every one. The sample carries about 2.1 million clones, around 93% recorded once. Material: naive CD8+ T cells from PBMCs. The receptors were sampled from a man younger than 30 in good health. Some clones in this sample may be carry-over from other donors' samples.

The chain is built from TRBV2 and TRBJ2-5, with D unclear. Germline V gene data show CDR1 as SNHLY and CDR2 as FYNNEI. With 3 bases removed from V and 5 bases from J, the gap between germline ends came to 10 bases. The CDR3 length is 13 residues. Here the CDR3 DNA reads TGTGCCAGCAGTGATTGGTTGAGGGAGACCCAGTACTTC. It encodes CASSDWLRETQYF.

With regard to this clone: Distinct nucleotide sequences in the sample also encode this CDR3. The rearrangement uses TRBV9 and TRBJ2-1; 11 nucleotides agree with TRBD1. The V and J ends lost 0 bases and 7 bases, in that order; junction bases with no gene match: 3. The length of the CDR3 is 15 residues. The V gene's germline CDR1 is SGDLS and CDR2 YYNGEE. CDR3 coding DNA: TGTGCCAGCAGCGTAGCGGGGACAGGGGGAAATGAGCAGTTCTTC. Its protein is CASSVAGTGGNEQFF.

The V gene is TRBV9, the J gene TRBJ2-1; 7 bases agree with TRBD2. Germline V gene sequence: CDR1 SGDLS, CDR2 YYNGEE. The V gene end was trimmed by 0 bases and the J gene end by 5 bases; junction bases not matched to a gene: 11. CDR3 length: 17 amino acids. The CDR3 protein is CASSVGWVGGLNNEQFF. The CDR3 DNA is TGTGCCAGCAGCGTAGGATGGGTCGGGGGACTAAACAATGAGCAGTTCTTC.

This chain uses TRBV5-4 with TRBJ2-1; TRBD1 agrees at 8 bases. CDR1 is SGHNT, CDR2 YYREEE, per germline (reference sequence). The CDR3 consists of 18 residues. Trimming cost V 5 bases and J 4 bases; bases outside gene matches: 17. The CDR3 loop is CASSGLLDRGLNYNEQFF. The CDR3 coding sequence is TGTGCCAGCAGTGGGCTTCTTGACAGGGGTCTGAATTACAATGAGCAGTTCTTC.

CDR3 sequence (DNA): TGTGCCACCCGGGTTGGCGGCACCGGGGAGCTGTTTTTT. Translating gives CATRVGGTGELFF. The chain recombines TRBV19 with TRBJ2-2; D is undetermined. In germline, CDR1 is LNHDA, CDR2 SQIVND (reference sequence). The CDR3 consists of 13 residues. With 10 bases removed from V and 4 bases from J, the gap between germline ends came to 13 bases.

The chain combines TRBV11-1 with TRBJ2-3; no clear D gene. V lost 3 bases and J 5 bases, leaving 9 bases between the germline ends. This CDR3 comprises 13 residues. Germline lookup yields CDR1 SGHAT and CDR2 FQDESV (reference sequence). The CDR3 DNA is TGTGCCAGCAGCTTTACAGTCCGAGATACGCAGTATTTT. Translation: CASSFTVRDTQYF. The whole variable domain, filled in from reference TRBV11-1 and TRBJ2-3, reads EAEVAQSPRYKITEKSQAVAFWCDPISGHATLYWYRQILGQGPELLVQFQDESVVDDSQLPKDRFSAERLKGVDSTLKIQPAELGDSAMYLCASSFTVRDTQYFGPGTRLTVL.

This chain links TRBV7-2 with TRBJ2-2, with 7 bases identical to TRBD1. CDR1 is SGHTA and CDR2 is FQGNSA in the germline V gene. The CDR3 is 16 amino acids. J lost 0 bases, V lost 5 bases, and 6 bases had no gene match. CDR3 in DNA: TGTGCCAGCAGCATAACGGACAGGACGAACACCGGGGAGCTGTTTTTT. Protein sequence: CASSITDRTNTGELFF.

With regard to this clone: This CDR3 is also generated by other DNA sequences in the sample. The V and J genes are TRBV27 and TRBJ1-1, with D possibly being TRBD1 (5 bases). The germline CDR1 and CDR2 sequences are MNHEY and SMNVEV (reference sequence). With 2 bases removed from V and 3 bases from J, the gap between germline ends came to 7 bases. This CDR3 spans 13 amino acids. CDR3 sequence reads: CASSLRGDTEAFF. DNA of the CDR3: TGTGCCAGCAGTTTAAGGGGAGACACTGAAGCTTTCTTT.

V and J are TRBV5-4 and TRBJ2-3, with D possibly being TRBD2 (5 bases). CDR3 length: 15 amino acids. V was trimmed by 0 bases and J by 1 base, leaving 9 bases between them. Per the germline V gene, CDR1 is SGHNT and CDR2 is YYREEE (reference sequence). The CDR3 sequence: CASSLVVSGTDTQYF. CDR3 coding DNA: TGTGCCAGCAGCTTGGTGGTTAGCGGCACAGATACGCAGTATTTT. The full variable domain, with the rest looked up from reference TRBV5-4 and TRBJ2-3, is ETGVTQSPTHLIKTRGQQVTLRCSSQSGHNTVSWYQQALGQGPQFIFQYYREEENGRGNFPPRFSGLQFPNYSSELNVNALELDDSALYLCASSLVVSGTDTQYFGPGTRLTVL.

This clone has only one observation. The CDR3 sequence is CASSVRQGGNYGYTF. The CDR3 DNA reads TGTGCCAGCAGTGTCCGACAGGGGGGGAACTATGGCTACACCTTC. This sequence joins TRBV6-5 and TRBJ1-2; 9 bases agree with TRBD1. Germline V CDR1 and CDR2: MNHEY, SVGAGI. The CDR3 runs to 15 residues. Trimming at V came to 5 bases and at J to 2 bases, leaving 6 bases not matched to a gene.

The chain employs TRBV27 and TRBJ2-7; TRBD1 aligns across 7 bases. In germline, CDR1 is MNHEY, CDR2 SMNVEV (reference sequence). CDR3 length: 15 residues. V trimming: 5 bases; J trimming: 7 bases; junction bases outside the gene matches: 14. The CDR3 is CASSRTSTGVWEQYF. The DNA for the CDR3 is TGTGCCAGCAGTCGAACTTCTACAGGGGTTTGGGAGCAGTACTTC.

CDR3 in amino acids: CASSFFIVNTEAFF. As DNA, the CDR3 is TGTGCCAGCAGCTTTTTCATTGTGAACACTGAAGCTTTCTTT. V gene TRBV7-2 combines with J gene TRBJ1-1; D is uncertain. The CDR3 covers 14 residues. Per germline, CDR1 SGHTA and CDR2 FQGNSA. V was pared by 3 bases and J by 0 bases, with 8 bases between.

To note about this clone: A much larger clone differs from this one at a single base, so this may be a read error. Other nucleotide sequences in the sample specify the same CDR3. The V call is TRBV5-6, the J call TRBJ2-1; 7 positions agree with TRBD2. V gave up 2 bases and J gave up 0 bases; unmatched junction bases: 2. The CDR3 loop spans 15 amino acids. Germline loops: CDR1 SGHDT, CDR2 YYEEEE. This CDR3 reads CASSLGGSSYNEQFF. The DNA of the CDR3 is TGTGCCAGCAGCTTAGGCGGGAGCTCCTACAATGAGCAGTTCTTC. Variable domain in full (rest from reference TRBV5-6 and TRBJ2-1): DAGVTQSPTHLIKTRGQQVTLRCSPKSGHDTVSWYQQALGQGPQFIFQYYEEEERQRGNFPDRFSGHQFPNYSSELNVNALLLGDSALYLCASSLGGSSYNEQFFGPGTRLTVL.

The chain employs TRBV9 and TRBJ2-3, with D hard to call. The CDR3 spans 14 residues. Germline-derived CDR1 and CDR2 are SGDLS and YYNGEE. Trimming stripped 4 bases from V and 1 base from J, with 10 bases between. CDR3 sequence reads: CASSPGQRTDTQYF. The CDR3 region has the DNA TGTGCCAGCAGCCCTGGGCAGCGCACAGATACGCAGTATTTT. The full variable domain, rest sourced from reference TRBV9 and TRBJ2-3, is DSGVTQTPKHLITATGQRVTLRCSPRSGDLSVYWYQQSLDQGLQFLIQYYNGEERAKGNILERFSAQQFPDLHSELNLSSLELGDSALYFCASSPGQRTDTQYFGPGTRLTVL.